This entry describes one T cell receptor (beta chain). These data originate in a study of control samples from healthy donors and cancer patients. TCRdb keeps only in-frame clones here, not all; method: immunoSEQ multiplex PCR. The sample comprises 70,000 to 80,000 clones, roughly nine tenths of which are singletons, and 4% rests with the top ten. The CDR3 consists of 15 residues. Germline V gene data show CDR1 as SGHRS and CDR2 as YFSETQ. Trimming took 5 bases from V and 4 from J; bases not matched to a gene: 6. The sequencing sample was made of blood. The chain uses TRBV5-1 and TRBJ2-7; 13 bases map to TRBD2. The origin of this receptor is a woman aged 45-65 years in good health. The chain's CDR3 is CASSRTSGRGYEQYF. CDR3 DNA: TGCGCCAGCAGTCGGACTAGCGGGAGAGGGTACGAGCAGTACTTC.